This T cell receptor (delta chain) was sequenced in a study of gamma-delta T cells after stem cell transplantation. Turning to this clone: One end of the junction varies from germline; a read error may be responsible.

With CATT, TCRdb re-called clones from the RT-PCR reads. Of around 16,000 delta-chain clones listed, roughly 9% are singletons. Germline V gene sequence: CDR1 TSWWSYY, CDR2 QGS. The length of the CDR3 is 22 residues. The specimen sequenced was gamma-delta T cells. The chain recombines TRDV1 with TRDJ1; 7 bases are a match to TRDD3. The receptor was isolated from a human donor. It is not recorded whose cells these are; they may come from a transplant donor. DNA for the CDR3: TGTGCTATTGGGGCTACTTCTAGGTGGGGGAGACGAAACTGTTGGTACACCGATAAACTCATCTTT. Its protein product is CAIGATSRWGRRNCWYTDKLIF.